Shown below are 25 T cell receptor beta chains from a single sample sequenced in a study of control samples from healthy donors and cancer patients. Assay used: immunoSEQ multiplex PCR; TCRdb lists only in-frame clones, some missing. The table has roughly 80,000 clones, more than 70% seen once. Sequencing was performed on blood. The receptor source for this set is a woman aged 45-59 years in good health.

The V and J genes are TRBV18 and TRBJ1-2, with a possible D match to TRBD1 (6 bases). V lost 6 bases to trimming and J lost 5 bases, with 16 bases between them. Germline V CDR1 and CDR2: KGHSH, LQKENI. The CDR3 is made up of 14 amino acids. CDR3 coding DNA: TGTGCCAGCTCCCTGACAGGCGTCGTATATGGCTACACCTTC. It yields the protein CASSLTGVVYGYTF.

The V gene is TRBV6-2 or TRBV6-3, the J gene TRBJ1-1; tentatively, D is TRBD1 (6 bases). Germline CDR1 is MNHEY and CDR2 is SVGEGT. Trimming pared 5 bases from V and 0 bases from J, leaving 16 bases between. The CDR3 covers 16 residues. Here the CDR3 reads CASSRPPGAMNTEAFF. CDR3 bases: TGTGCCAGCAGTCGCCCCCCGGGGGCTATGAACACTGAAGCTTTCTTT.

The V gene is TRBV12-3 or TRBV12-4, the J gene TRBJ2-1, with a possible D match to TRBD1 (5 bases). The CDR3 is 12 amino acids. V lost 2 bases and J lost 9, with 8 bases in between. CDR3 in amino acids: CASSLFRVEQFF. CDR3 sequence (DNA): TGTGCCAGCAGTTTATTCAGGGTTGAGCAGTTCTTC.

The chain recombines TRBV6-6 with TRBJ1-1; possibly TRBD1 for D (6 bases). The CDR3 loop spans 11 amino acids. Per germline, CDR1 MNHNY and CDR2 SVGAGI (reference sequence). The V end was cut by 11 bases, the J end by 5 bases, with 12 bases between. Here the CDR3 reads CASKGGTEAFF. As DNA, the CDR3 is TGTGCCTCTAAGGGGGGGACTGAAGCTTTCTTT.

This chain's CDR3 is CASSQDRGRNTEAFF. Here the CDR3 DNA reads TGTGCCAGCAGCCAAGATAGGGGGCGGAACACTGAAGCTTTCTTT. This chain links TRBV4-2 with TRBJ1-1, with TRBD1 matching over 7 bases. The J segment lost 1 base and the V segment lost 0 bases, leaving 2 bases of the junction unmatched. The germline V gene encodes CDR1 LGHNA and CDR2 YNFKEQ. The CDR3 loop spans 15 amino acids.

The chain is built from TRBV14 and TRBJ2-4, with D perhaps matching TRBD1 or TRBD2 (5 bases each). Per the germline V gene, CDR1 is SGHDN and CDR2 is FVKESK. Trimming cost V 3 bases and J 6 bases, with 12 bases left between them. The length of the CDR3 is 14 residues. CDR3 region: CASSHRDGRNIQYF. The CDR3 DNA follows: TGTGCCAGCAGCCATCGGGACGGAAGAAACATTCAGTACTTC.

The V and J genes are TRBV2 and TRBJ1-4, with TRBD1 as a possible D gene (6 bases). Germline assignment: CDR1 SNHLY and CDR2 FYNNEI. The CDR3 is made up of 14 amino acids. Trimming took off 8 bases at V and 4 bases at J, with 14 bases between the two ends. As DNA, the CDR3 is TGTGCCAGCGGGGGGGCGCGCGGTAATGAAAAACTGTTTTTT. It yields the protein CASGGARGNEKLFF.

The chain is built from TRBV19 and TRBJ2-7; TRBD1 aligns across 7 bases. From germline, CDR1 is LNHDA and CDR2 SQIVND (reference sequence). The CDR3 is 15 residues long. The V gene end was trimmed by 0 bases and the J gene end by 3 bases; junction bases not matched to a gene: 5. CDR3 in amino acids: CASSIDLGDSYEQYF. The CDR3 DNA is TGTGCCAGTAGTATAGATCTGGGGGACAGCTACGAGCAGTACTTC.

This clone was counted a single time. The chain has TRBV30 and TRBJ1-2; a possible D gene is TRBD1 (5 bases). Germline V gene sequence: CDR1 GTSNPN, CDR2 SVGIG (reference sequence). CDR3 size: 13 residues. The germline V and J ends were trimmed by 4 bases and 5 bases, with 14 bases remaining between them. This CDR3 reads CAWTLGGSYGYTF. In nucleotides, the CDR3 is TGTGCCTGGACCTTGGGGGGATCATATGGCTACACCTTC.

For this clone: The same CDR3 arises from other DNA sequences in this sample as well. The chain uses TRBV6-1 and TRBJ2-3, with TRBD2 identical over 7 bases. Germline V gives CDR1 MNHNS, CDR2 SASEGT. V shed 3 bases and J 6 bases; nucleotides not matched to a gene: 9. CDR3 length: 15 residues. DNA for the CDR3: TGTGCCAGCAGTGACAGAGGCGGGGGTAGGGATACGCAGTATTTT. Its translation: CASSDRGGGRDTQYF.

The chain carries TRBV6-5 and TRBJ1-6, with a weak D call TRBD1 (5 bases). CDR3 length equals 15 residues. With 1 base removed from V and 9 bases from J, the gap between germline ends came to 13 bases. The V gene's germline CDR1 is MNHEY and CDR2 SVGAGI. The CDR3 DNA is TGTGCCAGCAGTTACTACCGGCGGGGCAGTTCACCCCTCCACTTT. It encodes CASSYYRRGSSPLHF.

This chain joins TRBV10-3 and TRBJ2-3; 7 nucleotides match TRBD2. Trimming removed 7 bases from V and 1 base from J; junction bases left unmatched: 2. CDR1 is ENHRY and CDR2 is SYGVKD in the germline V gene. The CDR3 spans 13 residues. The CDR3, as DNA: TGTGCCATCAAACGGGAGGGCACAGATACGCAGTATTTT. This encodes CAIKREGTDTQYF.

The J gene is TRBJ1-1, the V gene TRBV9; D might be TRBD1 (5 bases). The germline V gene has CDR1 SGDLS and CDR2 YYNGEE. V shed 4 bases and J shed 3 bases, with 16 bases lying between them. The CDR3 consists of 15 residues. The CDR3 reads CASSPRSGGYTEAFF. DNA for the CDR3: TGTGCCAGCAGCCCGAGAAGTGGGGGTTACACTGAAGCTTTCTTT.

In DNA, the CDR3 is TGTGCCAGTAGTATGGACCCCAGTATTGCTGAAAAACTGTTTTTT. It translates to CASSMDPSIAEKLFF. The chain recombines TRBV19 with TRBJ1-4; D is undetermined. Germline V gives CDR1 LNHDA, CDR2 SQIVND (reference sequence). This CDR3 has 15 residues. Trimming took 3 bases from V and 7 from J, leaving 15 bases between them.

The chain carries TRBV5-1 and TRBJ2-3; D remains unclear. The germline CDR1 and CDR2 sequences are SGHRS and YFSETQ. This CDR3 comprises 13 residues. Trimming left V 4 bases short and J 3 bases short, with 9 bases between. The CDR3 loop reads CASSPLPTDTQYF. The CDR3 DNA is TGCGCCAGCAGCCCCCTACCTACAGATACGCAGTATTTT.

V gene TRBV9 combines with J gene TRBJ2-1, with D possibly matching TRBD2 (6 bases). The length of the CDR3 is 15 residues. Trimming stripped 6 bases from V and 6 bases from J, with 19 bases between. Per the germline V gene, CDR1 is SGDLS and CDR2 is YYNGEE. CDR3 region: CASTEGGYAVNEQFF. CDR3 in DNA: TGTGCCAGCACCGAGGGAGGCTACGCCGTCAATGAGCAGTTCTTC.

The CDR3 DNA is TGCGCCAGCAGCCGTACCAACTTAGCGGGGGAACGGGGTACGCAGTATTTT. The encoded protein is CASSRTNLAGERGTQYF. This chain joins TRBV5-1 and TRBJ2-3, with TRBD2 matching 9 bases. This CDR3 region has 17 residues. Germline V CDR1 and CDR2: SGHRS, YFSETQ. The trim removed 4 bases at V and 8 bases at J, leaving 17 bases unmatched. Full variable domain (outside the CDR3, taken from reference TRBV5-1 and TRBJ2-3): KAGVTQTPRYLIKTRGQQVTLSCSPISGHRSVSWYQQTPGQGLQFLFEYFSETQRNKGNFPGRFSGRQFSNSRSEMNVSTLELGDSALYLCASSRTNLAGERGTQYFGPGTRLTVL.

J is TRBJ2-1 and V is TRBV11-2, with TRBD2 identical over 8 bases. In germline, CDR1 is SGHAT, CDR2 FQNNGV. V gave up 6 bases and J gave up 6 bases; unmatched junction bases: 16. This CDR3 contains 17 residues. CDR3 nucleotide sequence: TGTGCCAGCAGAATTCAACTGGCGGGGGGCGGATTCAATGAGCAGTTCTTC. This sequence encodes CASRIQLAGGGFNEQFF.

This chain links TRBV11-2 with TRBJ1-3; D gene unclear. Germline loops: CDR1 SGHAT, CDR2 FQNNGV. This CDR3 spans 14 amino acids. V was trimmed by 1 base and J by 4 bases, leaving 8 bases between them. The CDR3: CASSLAVPGNTIYF. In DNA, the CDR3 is TGTGCCAGCAGCTTAGCTGTCCCAGGAAACACCATATATTTT.

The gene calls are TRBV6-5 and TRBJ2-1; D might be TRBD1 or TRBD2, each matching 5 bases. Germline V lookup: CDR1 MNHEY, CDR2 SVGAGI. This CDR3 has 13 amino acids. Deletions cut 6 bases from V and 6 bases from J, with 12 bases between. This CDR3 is CASRRGRSNEQFF. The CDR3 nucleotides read TGTGCCAGCAGACGGGGACGGAGCAATGAGCAGTTCTTC.

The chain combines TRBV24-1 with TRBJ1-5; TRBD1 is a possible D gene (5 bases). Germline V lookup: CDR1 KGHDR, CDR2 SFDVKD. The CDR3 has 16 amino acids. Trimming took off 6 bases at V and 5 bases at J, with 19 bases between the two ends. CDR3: CATSPSGNEGHQPQHF. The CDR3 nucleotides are TGTGCCACCAGTCCCTCAGGGAACGAAGGCCATCAGCCCCAGCATTTT.

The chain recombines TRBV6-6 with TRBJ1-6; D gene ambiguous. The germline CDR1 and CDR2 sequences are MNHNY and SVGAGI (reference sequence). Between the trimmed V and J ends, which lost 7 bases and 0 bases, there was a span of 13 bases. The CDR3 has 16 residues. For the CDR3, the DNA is TGTGCCAGCACCCCGCTCGCCTTCTCCTATAATTCACCCCTCCACTTT. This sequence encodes CASTPLAFSYNSPLHF.

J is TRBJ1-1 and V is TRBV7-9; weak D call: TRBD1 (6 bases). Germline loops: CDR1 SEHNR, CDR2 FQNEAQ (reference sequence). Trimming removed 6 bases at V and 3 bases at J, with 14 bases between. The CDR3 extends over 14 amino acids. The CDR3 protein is CASSHRGGDTEAFF. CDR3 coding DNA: TGTGCCAGCAGTCATCGAGGGGGGGACACTGAAGCTTTCTTT.

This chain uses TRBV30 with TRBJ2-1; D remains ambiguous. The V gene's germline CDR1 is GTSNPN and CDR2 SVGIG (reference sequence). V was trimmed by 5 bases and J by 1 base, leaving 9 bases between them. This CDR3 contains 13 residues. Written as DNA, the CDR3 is TGTGCCTGGGGGGTGGGATCCTACAATGAGCAGTTCTTC. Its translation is CAWGVGSYNEQFF.

CDR3 sequence (DNA): TGCGCCAGCAGCTTGTATGAGGGGACGACCAACGTCCTGACTTTC. It is translated as CASSLYEGTTNVLTF. The chain recombines TRBV5-1 with TRBJ2-6, with D perhaps given as TRBD1 or TRBD2 (5 bases each). This CDR3 has 15 amino acids. Trimming stripped 1 base from V and 8 bases from J, with 13 bases between. The germline V gene encodes CDR1 SGHRS and CDR2 YFSETQ.